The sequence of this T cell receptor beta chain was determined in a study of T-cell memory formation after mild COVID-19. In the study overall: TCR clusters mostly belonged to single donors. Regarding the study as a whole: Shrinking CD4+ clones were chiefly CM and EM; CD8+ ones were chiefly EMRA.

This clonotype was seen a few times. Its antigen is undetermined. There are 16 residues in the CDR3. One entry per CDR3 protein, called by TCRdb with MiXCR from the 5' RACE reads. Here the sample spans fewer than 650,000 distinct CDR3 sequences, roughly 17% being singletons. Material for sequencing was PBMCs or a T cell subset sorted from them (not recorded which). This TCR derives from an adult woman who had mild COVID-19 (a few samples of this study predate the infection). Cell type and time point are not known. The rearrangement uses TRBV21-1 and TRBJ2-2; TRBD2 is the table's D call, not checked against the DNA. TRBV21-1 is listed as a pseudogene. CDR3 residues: CASSKDKRETTGELFF. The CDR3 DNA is TGTGCCAGCAGCAAAGACAAGCGGGAGACCACCGGGGAGCTGTTTTTT.